This TCR beta chain was identified during a study of T-cell reconstitution after alpha-beta-depleted transplantation in children. The authors prepared the TCRbeta library with unique molecular identifiers. TCRdb fed the PCR reads into MiXCR, producing one record per CDR3 protein. In the table there are more than 500,000 distinct CDR3 sequences, 11% of which are singletons. Study outcomes and limitations: T-cell numbers and diversity, one year after transplant, stemmed largely from T cells that were newly produced. Surviving recipient T cells and thymic progenitors accounted for the high day-60 TCRbeta diversity observed in some patients.

The V gene's germline CDR1 is LGHNA and CDR2 YSLEER. J was trimmed by 2 bases and V by 5 bases; bases with no gene match: 16. The CDR3 runs to 18 residues. This clonotype was counted ten times or more. Its antigen is unknown. Source: PBMCs, mostly from graft donor cells, taken 180 days after TCRalphabeta/CD19-depleted stem cell transplant. V gene TRBV4-3 combines with J gene TRBJ2-3, with 7 bases lining up with TRBD2. This clonotype was obtained from a female patient aged 2-9 years who had a stem cell transplant for aplastic anemia, so the T cells may come from the graft donor. In DNA, the CDR3 is TGCGCCAGCAGCTCAGTCACAGGTTGGAGCGGGATCACAGATACGCAGTATTTT. Encoded protein: CASSSVTGWSGITDTQYF.